A single sample gave rise to the 14 T cell receptor beta chains below, sequenced in a study of CD8+CD57+ T cells in acquired aplastic anemia. TCR beta VDJ and CDR3 profiles were obtained from a genomic DNA template. TCRdb re-derived calls from the reads in MiXCR, one entry per CDR3 protein. The table lists hundreds of thousands of distinct CDR3 sequences, about 56% of them singletons. Material for sequencing was sorted CD4+, CD8+, or CD8+CD57+ T cells (not recorded which) from PBMCs. The receptors were sampled from a human donor with severe aplastic anemia or a healthy control (not recorded which).

The gene calls are TRBV29-1 and TRBJ2-6; TRBD1 is a possible D gene (6 bases). Germline values: CDR1 SQVTM, CDR2 ANQGSEA. V was clipped by 2 bases and J by 3 bases, with 17 bases between them. The CDR3 totals 17 residues. The CDR3 nucleotides are TGCAGCGTTGAACGACTGACAGGCCTGAATGGGGCCAACGTCCTGACTTTC. Its translation: CSVERLTGLNGANVLTF.

The CDR3 here is CSARTGYKEKLFF. The CDR3 DNA follows: TGCAGCGCTAGGACAGGGTATAAAGAAAAACTGTTTTTT. J is TRBJ1-4 and V is TRBV29-1; 8 bases map to TRBD1. This CDR3 is built from 13 residues. Germline V gives CDR1 SQVTM, CDR2 ANQGSEA. With V trimmed by 7 bases and J by 8 bases, 9 bases remained unmatched. Combining the CDR3 with reference TRBV29-1 and TRBJ1-4 gives the whole variable domain SAVISQKPSRDICQRGTSLTIQCQVDSQVTMMFWYRQQPGQSLTLIATANQGSEATYESGFVIDKFPISRPNLTFSTLTVSNMSPEDSSIYLCSARTGYKEKLFFGSGTQLSVL.

The rearrangement uses TRBV7-3 and TRBJ2-7; no definite D call. With 3 bases removed from V and 2 bases from J, the gap between germline ends came to 8 bases. Germline V gene lookup returns CDR1 SGHTA and CDR2 FQGTGA. This CDR3 comprises 13 residues. CDR3 in DNA: TGTGCCAGCAGCTTCACAGAAACCTACGAGCAGTACTTC. It encodes CASSFTETYEQYF.

This chain links TRBV5-1 with TRBJ2-7; 12 positions match TRBD1. The CDR3 runs 14 residues. Per germline, CDR1 SGHRS and CDR2 YFSETQ. The V gene end was trimmed by 5 bases and the J gene end by 6 bases; junction bases not matched to a gene: 6. The CDR3, as DNA: TGCGCCAGCAGAGGAGGGACAGGGGGCATCGAGCAGTACTTC. Residues: CASRGGTGGIEQYF.

The sample holds many counts of this clonotype. J is TRBJ2-3 and V is TRBV9, with TRBD2 matching over 8 bases. This CDR3 contains 16 residues. V lost 0 bases to trimming and J lost 4 bases; unmatched junction nucleotides: 7. Germline V gene lookup returns CDR1 SGDLS and CDR2 YYNGEE. The CDR3 reads CASSVAVAGTSDTQYF. CDR3 DNA sequence: TGTGCCAGCAGCGTAGCGGTAGCGGGGACCTCAGATACGCAGTATTTT. Supplemented by reference TRBV9 and TRBJ2-3, the full variable domain reads DSGVTQTPKHLITATGQRVTLRCSPRSGDLSVYWYQQSLDQGLQFLIQYYNGEERAKGNILERFSAQQFPDLHSELNLSSLELGDSALYFCASSVAVAGTSDTQYFGPGTRLTVL.

The chain employs TRBV20-1 and TRBJ1-3; D is unclear. Germline CDR1 is DFQATT and CDR2 is SNEGSKA (reference sequence). Trimming cost V 7 bases and J 4 bases, with 8 bases left between them. This CDR3 region has 11 residues. CDR3 sequence (DNA): TGCAGTGTGACGGGAGGAAACACCATATATTTT. Protein product: CSVTGGNTIYF.

The rearrangement uses TRBV7-9 and TRBJ2-5; 9 bases are shared with TRBD2. This CDR3 comprises 15 residues. The ends lost 3 bases at V and 5 bases at J; junction bases unmatched: 7. CDR1 SEHNR and CDR2 FQNEAQ come from the germline V gene (reference sequence). CDR3 region: CASSFGGRASETQYF. The CDR3 coding sequence is TGTGCCAGCAGCTTCGGCGGGAGGGCCTCGGAGACCCAGTACTTC.

The chain joins TRBV7-9 to TRBJ2-2, with no clear D. There are 16 residues in the CDR3. The V gene lost 5 bases and the J gene lost 2 bases, with 15 bases spanning the gap. Germline lookup yields CDR1 SEHNR and CDR2 FQNEAQ (reference sequence). The CDR3 coding sequence is TGTGCCAGCAGCCCCGGTCGACTTGTAAACACCGGGGAGCTGTTTTTT. It codes for CASSPGRLVNTGELFF.

This clonotype was recorded only once. This chain joins TRBV7-3 and TRBJ2-1; 7 bases fit TRBD2. The CDR3 runs to 15 residues. Germline lookup yields CDR1 SGHTA and CDR2 FQGTGA. V was clipped by 5 bases and J by 4 bases; unmatched bases: 8. CDR3 region: CASSVAASGYNEQFF. The CDR3 nucleotides are TGTGCCAGCAGCGTAGCGGCTAGCGGATACAATGAGCAGTTCTTC.

V usage is TRBV7-9 and J usage is TRBJ1-1; TRBD1 matches at 8 bases. Unmatched junction bases numbered 11, after V lost 5 bases and J lost 3 bases. CDR3 length: 16 amino acids. From germline, CDR1 is SEHNR and CDR2 FQNEAQ (reference sequence). As DNA, the CDR3 is TGTGCCAGCAGCCCTCGGACAGGGAATGGCTACACTGAAGCTTTCTTT. Translating it yields CASSPRTGNGYTEAFF. The full variable domain, rest sourced from reference TRBV7-9 and TRBJ1-1, is DTGVSQNPRHKITKRGQNVTFRCDPISEHNRLYWYRQTLGQGPEFLTYFQNEAQLEKSRLLSDRFSAERPKGSFSTLEIQRTEQGDSAMYLCASSPRTGNGYTEAFFGQGTRLTVV.

A note on this clonotype: Since no conserved phenylalanine or tryptophan closes the CDR3, a read error is the likely cause. No DNA is shown, since the ends of the CDR3 on it are uncertain; the CDR3 is the one TCRdb lists. V gene TRBV7-3 combines with J gene TRBJ2-7; the D call TRBD1 from the table was never checked on the DNA. The CDR3 sequence runs 8 residues, both termini included. The germline gives CDR1 SGHTA, CDR2 FQGTGA. The CDR3 sequence is CASSSKDR.

This clonotype was counted at least ten times. The genes are TRBV11-1 and TRBJ1-1; the D gene is possibly TRBD1 (5 bases). V was shortened by 6 bases and J by 6 bases, with 20 bases between the two germline ends. This CDR3 comprises 15 residues. Per the germline V gene, CDR1 is SGHAT and CDR2 is FQDESV (reference sequence). DNA of the CDR3: TGTGCCAGCAGTGTAGGGGTCTTAAGCCACCCTGAAGCTTTCTTT. Amino acids: CASSVGVLSHPEAFF.

This sequence joins TRBV20-1 and TRBJ2-1; 8 bases map to TRBD2. V lost 5 bases to trimming and J lost 4 bases; unmatched junction nucleotides: 7. CDR1 and CDR2 (germline): DFQATT, SNEGSKA (reference sequence). The CDR3 consists of 14 residues. CDR3 amino acids: CSAQRAGAYNEQFF. CDR3 nucleotide sequence: TGCAGTGCTCAGCGAGCGGGGGCGTACAATGAGCAGTTCTTC.

V and J are TRBV5-5 and TRBJ1-6, with D maybe TRBD1 (6 bases). The germline V gene has CDR1 SGHKS and CDR2 YYEKEE (reference sequence). The CDR3 has 15 amino acids. Trimming removed 5 bases at V and 9 bases at J, with 18 bases between. The CDR3 DNA reads as TGTGCCAGCAGTACCGGGGGCGGCCCATCTTCACCCCTCCACTTT. Translation gives CASSTGGGPSSPLHF. The complete variable domain, with remaining parts taken from reference TRBV5-5 and TRBJ1-6, reads DAGVTQSPTHLIKTRGQQVTLRCSPISGHKSVSWYQQVLGQGPQFIFQYYEKEERGRGNFPDRFSARQFPNYSSELNVNALLLGDSALYLCASSTGGGPSSPLHFGNGTRLTVT.